These 9 T cell receptor beta chains originate from one sample sequenced in a study of cytomegalovirus exposure and HLA in healthy donors. PCR primers comprised 60 Vbeta and 13 Jbeta primers. Measured with immunoSEQ multiplex PCR; TCRdb has only the in-frame clones, and not every one. This table lists about 88,000 clones. The sequenced sample was PBMCs. Source of these receptors: a girl aged 10 to 17 in good health and CMV-seropositive.

This chain connects TRBV4-3 to TRBJ1-4; D possibly corresponds to TRBD1 (5 bases). Trimming stripped 0 bases from V and 4 bases from J, with 15 bases between. From germline, CDR1 is LGHNA and CDR2 YSLEER. The CDR3 spans 17 residues. The CDR3 DNA reads TGCGCCAGCAGCCAAGATCGTGTAGACAGTCGTAATGAAAAACTGTTTTTT. As protein: CASSQDRVDSRNEKLFF.

The chain employs TRBV7-2 and TRBJ2-1; D perhaps matches TRBD1 (5 bases). This CDR3 is built from 13 residues. In germline, CDR1 is SGHTA, CDR2 FQGNSA. Between the trimmed V and J ends, which lost 8 bases and 5 bases, there was a span of 13 bases. The CDR3 region has the DNA TGTGCCAGCGGATCAACAGGTGACAATGAGCAGTTCTTC. Translated, it gives CASGSTGDNEQFF.

The rearrangement joins TRBV6-1 to TRBJ2-7; the D gene is possibly TRBD2 (5 bases). Germline-derived CDR1 and CDR2 are MNHNS and SASEGT. This CDR3 spans 13 amino acids. The V end lost 7 bases, the J end lost 4 bases, and 14 bases lay between the germline ends. CDR3 protein: CASNLGLTYEQYF. CDR3 bases: TGTGCCAGCAATCTTGGACTGACATACGAGCAGTACTTC.

The V and J genes are TRBV7-2 and TRBJ1-5; D ambiguous. This CDR3 comprises 13 residues. CDR1 and CDR2 (germline): SGHTA, FQGNSA. V lost 3 bases and J lost 4, with 7 bases in between. CDR3 in amino acids: CASSLLINQPQHF. The CDR3 nucleotides are TGTGCCAGCAGCTTGTTAATAAATCAGCCCCAGCATTTT.

The genes are TRBV11-2 and TRBJ1-1; 7 bases agree with TRBD1. The V segment lost 5 bases and the J segment 6 bases; nucleotides outside the gene matches: 9. Germline assignment: CDR1 SGHAT and CDR2 FQNNGV. This CDR3 contains 14 residues. Here the CDR3 reads CASSRYRGGAEAFF. The CDR3 coding sequence is TGTGCCAGCAGCCGTTACAGGGGCGGAGCTGAAGCTTTCTTT.

A note on this clone: One end of the junction is discordant with germline, which a read error may explain. The V gene is TRBV5-1, the J gene TRBJ1-6; D is undetermined. The CDR3 totals 15 residues. Per germline, CDR1 SGHRS and CDR2 YFSETQ. The chain's CDR3 is CASSLDGYYNSPLHF. The CDR3 nucleotides are TGCGCCAGCAGTCTTGACGGTTACTATAATTCACCCCTACACTTT.

The chain uses TRBV5-6 and TRBJ1-1; D is ambiguous. The CDR3 totals 13 residues. Germline CDR1 is SGHDT and CDR2 is YYEEEE. The V and J ends lost 2 bases and 0 bases respectively, with 5 bases between them. The CDR3 reads CASSLSMNTEAFF. The CDR3 DNA sequence: TGTGCCAGCAGCTTATCTATGAACACTGAAGCTTTCTTT.

CDR3 in amino acids: CASSPSGESLSQHF. DNA of the CDR3: TGCGCCAGCAGCCCGAGCGGTGAATCTCTGTCCCAGCATTTT. V is TRBV4-1 and J is TRBJ1-5; D ambiguous. Trimming pared 4 bases from V and 11 bases from J, leaving 18 bases between. This CDR3 is 14 amino acids long. Germline values: CDR1 MGHRA, CDR2 YSYEKL.

This chain joins TRBV18 and TRBJ2-7, with D unclear. With 0 bases removed from V and 2 bases from J, the gap between germline ends came to 8 bases. The CDR3 length is 14 residues. CDR1 and CDR2 (germline): KGHSH, LQKENI. The CDR3 sequence: CASSPPSRAYEQYF. The CDR3 DNA sequence: TGTGCCAGCTCACCACCTTCCCGAGCCTACGAGCAGTACTTC.